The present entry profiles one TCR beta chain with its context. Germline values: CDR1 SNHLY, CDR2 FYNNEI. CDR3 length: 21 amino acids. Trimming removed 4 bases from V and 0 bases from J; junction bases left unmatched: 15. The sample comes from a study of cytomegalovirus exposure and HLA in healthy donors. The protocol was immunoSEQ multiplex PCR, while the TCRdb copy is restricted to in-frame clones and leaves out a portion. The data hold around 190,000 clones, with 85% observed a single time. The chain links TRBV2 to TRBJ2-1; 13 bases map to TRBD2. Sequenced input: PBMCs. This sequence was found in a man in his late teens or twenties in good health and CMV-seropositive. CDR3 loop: CASSVARLAGGPFSSYNEQFF. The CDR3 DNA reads TGTGCCAGCAGTGTAGCCCGACTAGCGGGGGGCCCGTTCAGCTCCTACAATGAGCAGTTCTTC.